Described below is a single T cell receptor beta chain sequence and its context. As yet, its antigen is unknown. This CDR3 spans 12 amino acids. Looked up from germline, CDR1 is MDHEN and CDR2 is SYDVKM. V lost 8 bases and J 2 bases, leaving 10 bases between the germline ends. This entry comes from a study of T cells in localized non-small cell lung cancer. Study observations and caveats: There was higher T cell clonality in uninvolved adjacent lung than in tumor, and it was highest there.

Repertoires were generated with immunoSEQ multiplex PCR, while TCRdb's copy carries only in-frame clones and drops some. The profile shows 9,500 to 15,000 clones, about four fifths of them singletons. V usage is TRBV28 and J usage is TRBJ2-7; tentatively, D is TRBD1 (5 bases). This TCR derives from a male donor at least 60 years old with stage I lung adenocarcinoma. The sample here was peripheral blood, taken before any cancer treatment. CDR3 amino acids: CASWTTAYEQYF. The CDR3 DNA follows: TGTGCCAGCTGGACAACAGCCTACGAGCAGTACTTC.